The 13 T cell receptor beta chains in this list originate from one sample, sequenced in a study of blood T cell repertoires in COVID-19. The method was immunoSEQ multiplex PCR; TCRdb's version includes in-frame clones alone and lacks a portion of them. The sample carries 230,000 or so clones, about 91% recorded once. Material: PBMCs or T cells enriched from blood (not recorded which). The receptors were gathered from a woman aged 35 to 49 with acute COVID-19.

The chain's CDR3 is CASSPGTGLVYGYTF. CDR3 coding DNA: TGTGCCAGCAGCCCTGGGACAGGGTTAGTCTATGGCTACACCTTC. The chain has TRBV7-2 and TRBJ1-2, with 9 bases lining up with TRBD1. The CDR3 spans 15 residues. Per the germline V gene, CDR1 is SGHTA and CDR2 is FQGNSA. The V gene end was trimmed by 5 bases and the J gene end by 4 bases; junction bases not matched to a gene: 8.

The rearrangement uses TRBV7-2 and TRBJ2-3; TRBD2 might be the D (5 bases). The CDR3 runs 16 residues. Germline CDR1 is SGHTA and CDR2 is FQGNSA. Trimming took 1 base from V and 0 from J, leaving 11 bases between them. In nucleotides, the CDR3 is TGTGCCAGCAGCTTAGAGCCGGGAATCAGCACAGATACGCAGTATTTT. Protein sequence: CASSLEPGISTDTQYF.

This chain links TRBV7-9 with TRBJ1-5, with TRBD1 matching over 8 bases. J was trimmed by 7 bases and V by 2 bases; bases with no gene match: 10. Germline V lookup: CDR1 SEHNR, CDR2 FQNEAQ (reference sequence). The CDR3 spans 16 residues. The CDR3 is CASSLSAGTGGQPQHF. The CDR3, as DNA: TGTGCCAGCAGCTTATCAGCGGGGACAGGAGGGCAGCCCCAGCATTTT.

This clone was detected only once. This chain uses TRBV29-1 with TRBJ2-3, with a possible D match to TRBD2 (6 bases). The CDR3 consists of 17 residues. The germline V gene has CDR1 SQVTM and CDR2 ANQGSEA. The ends were cut back, 6 bases at V and 0 bases at J, with 22 bases in the middle. DNA for the CDR3: TGCAGCGTGATGGAATTCTCCGGGACTGGCAGCACAGATACGCAGTATTTT. Protein sequence: CSVMEFSGTGSTDTQYF.

This sequence joins TRBV5-4 and TRBJ2-7; D perhaps matches TRBD2 (5 bases). This CDR3 spans 12 amino acids. The germline CDR1 and CDR2 sequences are SGHNT and YYREEE (reference sequence). Trimming left V 4 bases short and J 6 bases short, with 11 bases between. The DNA for the CDR3 is TGTGCCAGCAGCCCGGACTTCGGCGAGCAGTACTTC. It is translated as CASSPDFGEQYF.

The chain employs TRBV5-1 and TRBJ2-1; TRBD1 might be the D (5 bases). The CDR3 is 15 residues long. Trimming pared 0 bases from V and 2 bases from J, leaving 9 bases between. Germline assignment: CDR1 SGHRS and CDR2 YFSETQ. The CDR3 sequence is CASSLAPDTYNEQFF. CDR3 sequence (DNA): TGCGCCAGCAGCTTGGCGCCGGACACCTACAATGAGCAGTTCTTC.

This clone has just a few counts. Different DNA sequences within this sample yield the same CDR3. Written as DNA, the CDR3 is TGCGCCAGCAGCTTGGACAGTCGCGGGGAGACCCAGTACTTC. Amino acids: CASSLDSRGETQYF. The genes are TRBV5-1 and TRBJ2-5, with TRBD2 as a possible D gene (5 bases). This CDR3 region has 14 residues. Germline V gene lookup returns CDR1 SGHRS and CDR2 YFSETQ. V was clipped by 0 bases and J by 5 bases, with 11 bases between them.

The chain is built from TRBV7-9 and TRBJ1-1; D may be TRBD1 (6 bases). This CDR3 has 14 residues. The germline V gene has CDR1 SEHNR and CDR2 FQNEAQ (reference sequence). The V end was cut by 1 base, the J end by 8 bases, with 14 bases between. For the CDR3, the DNA is TGTGCCAGCAGCTTAGAGGGGACATACAGCGAAGCTTTCTTT. Its protein is CASSLEGTYSEAFF.

V is TRBV4-3 and J is TRBJ1-1, with 9 positions matching TRBD1. The germline V gene has CDR1 LGHNA and CDR2 YSLEER. The CDR3 is 16 amino acids. After removal of 4 bases from V and 6 bases from J, the junction contained 12 bases not matched to a gene. The CDR3 loop is CASSLRRTGVDPEAFF. The CDR3 DNA follows: TGCGCCAGCAGCCTTCGAAGGACAGGGGTCGACCCTGAAGCTTTCTTT.

The chain joins TRBV7-9 to TRBJ1-5; D may be TRBD1 (6 bases). Trimming cost V 0 bases and J 2 bases, with 11 bases left between them. Germline loops: CDR1 SEHNR, CDR2 FQNEAQ (reference sequence). This CDR3 is 16 amino acids long. The CDR3 spells CASSLAGSGGNQPQHF. In DNA, the CDR3 is TGTGCCAGCAGCTTAGCGGGTTCAGGGGGCAATCAGCCCCAGCATTTT.

This clone was seen only a few times. The chain couples TRBV2 to TRBJ1-4; possibly TRBD1 for D (5 bases). The V end lost 5 bases, the J end lost 8 bases, and 15 bases lay between the germline ends. The CDR3 runs to 14 residues. Germline-derived CDR1 and CDR2 are SNHLY and FYNNEI. The CDR3 DNA reads TGTGCCAGCAGTTCAGGGCTCAGTCGAGAAAAACTGTTTTTT. It yields the protein CASSSGLSREKLFF.

The chain has TRBV29-1 and TRBJ2-7; TRBD2 is a possible D gene (6 bases). The CDR3 spans 13 residues. V was pared by 6 bases and J by 6 bases, with 18 bases between. Germline loops: CDR1 SQVTM, CDR2 ANQGSEA. The CDR3 region is CSVASAVEGEQYF. The CDR3 region has the DNA TGCAGCGTGGCGTCGGCCGTGGAGGGCGAGCAGTACTTC.

This sequence joins TRBV27 and TRBJ1-2, with TRBD1 identical over 7 bases. The CDR3 is made up of 13 amino acids. V shed 6 bases and J 5 bases; nucleotides not matched to a gene: 6. CDR1 is MNHEY and CDR2 is SMNVEV in the germline V gene (reference sequence). The CDR3 reads CASRPQGEYGYTF. The CDR3, as DNA: TGTGCCAGCAGACCCCAGGGGGAGTATGGCTACACCTTC.